This TCR beta chain was captured by sequencing in a study of cytomegalovirus exposure and HLA in healthy donors. Points from the study as a whole: With further analysis later on, most CMV-associated TCR beta chains appeared HLA-restricted. Because they were indistinguishable, some V segments, including TRBV6-2 and TRBV6-3, were excluded. Using a false discovery rate of 0.05, a later analysis showed that 16,951 TCR beta sequences were associated with HLA alleles.

The primer mix had 60 Vbeta and 13 Jbeta primers. TCRdb's copy holds only in-frame clones and misses some; the assay was immunoSEQ multiplex PCR. The table records more than 85,000 clones, 79% of them present only once. Germline CDR1 and CDR2: GTSNPN and SVGIG (reference sequence). The CDR3 runs 13 residues. Trimming at V came to 5 bases and at J to 4 bases, leaving 5 bases not matched to a gene. To note about this clone: What it binds is not known.

Sequenced material: PBMCs. This receptor was obtained from a male donor in good health and CMV-seropositive. The chain links TRBV30 to TRBJ2-7; 10 bases agree with TRBD1. CDR3 loop: CAWSRDRGYEQYF. The CDR3 nucleotides read TGTGCCTGGTCCCGGGACAGGGGATACGAGCAGTACTTC.